These 17 T cell receptor beta chains originate from one sample sequenced in a study of somatic mutations in cytotoxic T cells in rheumatoid arthritis. TCRdb keeps only in-frame clones here, not all; method: immunoSEQ multiplex PCR. The data hold about 15,000 clones, with just under 80% observed a single time. Sample: CD8+ T cells sorted from blood. Receptor source: an adult with rheumatoid arthritis.

This chain connects TRBV6-5 to TRBJ2-6; 7 bases map to TRBD1. The germline V gene has CDR1 MNHEY and CDR2 SVGAGI. The CDR3 length is 15 residues. The ends lost 8 bases at V and 3 bases at J; junction bases unmatched: 7. The CDR3 sequence: CASGDRVDGANVLTF. The CDR3 nucleotides read TGTGCCAGCGGCGACAGGGTGGATGGGGCCAACGTCCTGACTTTC.

This chain uses TRBV28 with TRBJ2-7; possibly TRBD1 for D (5 bases). The length of the CDR3 is 12 residues. Trimming left V 6 bases short and J 3 bases short, with 9 bases between. Germline V gene sequence: CDR1 MDHEN, CDR2 SYDVKM. This CDR3 reads CASRGQGYEQYF. Here the CDR3 DNA reads TGTGCCAGCAGAGGGCAGGGCTACGAGCAGTACTTC.

This clone is categorized as hyperexpanded. The chain is built from TRBV28 and TRBJ1-4, with D unclear. The CDR3 spans 15 residues. Per the germline V gene, CDR1 is MDHEN and CDR2 is SYDVKM. The ends were cut back, 5 bases at V and 0 bases at J, with 10 bases in the middle. CDR3 in amino acids: CASSPWQATNEKLFF. In nucleotides, the CDR3 is TGTGCCAGCAGTCCTTGGCAGGCAACTAATGAAAAACTGTTTTTT.

In DNA, the CDR3 is TGTGCCAGCAGTGAAGGGACAGGAAATCCCCTTTACGAGCAGTACTTC. It is translated as CASSEGTGNPLYEQYF. The chain is built from TRBV6-1 and TRBJ2-7; 7 positions match TRBD1. CDR1 is MNHNS, CDR2 SASEGT, per germline. The ends lost 1 base at V and 4 bases at J; junction bases unmatched: 10. The CDR3 runs 16 residues.

The rearrangement joins TRBV9 to TRBJ2-2; maybe TRBD1 (5 bases). The CDR3 length is 13 residues. Trimming cost V 4 bases and J 6 bases, with 10 bases left between them. Germline V CDR1 and CDR2: SGDLS, YYNGEE. The CDR3 protein is CASSWKGAGELFF. Here the CDR3 DNA reads TGTGCCAGCAGCTGGAAAGGGGCCGGGGAGCTGTTTTTT.

The V and J genes are TRBV30 and TRBJ2-7, with 8 bases aligning to TRBD2. This CDR3 comprises 14 residues. The trim removed 0 bases at V and 6 bases at J, leaving 7 bases unmatched. Per germline, CDR1 GTSNPN and CDR2 SVGIG (reference sequence). The CDR3 DNA follows: TGTGCCTGGAGTGTAAAGCGGGAGTCGGCCGAGCAGTACTTC. Translating it yields CAWSVKRESAEQYF. Supplemented by reference TRBV30 and TRBJ2-7, the full variable domain reads SQTIHQWPATLVQPVGSPLSLECTVEGTSNPNLYWYRQAAGRGLQLLFYSVGIGQISSEVPQNLSASRPQDRQFILSSKKLLLSDSGFYLCAWSVKRESAEQYFGPGTRLTVT.

This clone was detected once. The chain employs TRBV6-4 and TRBJ2-3; the match to TRBD1 covers 8 bases. Germline loops: CDR1 MRHNA, CDR2 SNTAGT. The CDR3 extends over 14 amino acids. V was clipped by 6 bases and J by 4 bases; unmatched bases: 6. CDR3: CASRDREISDTQYF. In nucleotides, the CDR3 is TGTGCCAGCAGGGACAGGGAAATATCAGATACGCAGTATTTT.

Here the CDR3 DNA reads TGTGCCAGTAGTCCTACAACAGGGACCTACTATGGCTACACCTTC. Protein product: CASSPTTGTYYGYTF. This chain connects TRBV19 to TRBJ1-2; the D gene is possibly TRBD1 (6 bases). Trimming removed 5 bases at V and 3 bases at J, with 16 bases between. The CDR3 runs 15 residues. Germline values: CDR1 LNHDA, CDR2 SQIVND (reference sequence).

This chain uses TRBV13 with TRBJ2-7; TRBD1 matches at 8 bases. This CDR3 spans 13 amino acids. Looked up from germline, CDR1 is PRHDT and CDR2 is FYEKMQ (reference sequence). The V and J ends lost 5 bases and 3 bases, in that order; junction bases with no gene match: 3. The CDR3 DNA reads as TGTGCCAGCAGCCGGACAGGGATCTACGAGCAGTACTTC. Its translation is CASSRTGIYEQYF.

The V gene is TRBV10-3, the J gene TRBJ2-7; 11 bases agree with TRBD1. Germline CDR1 ENHRY, CDR2 SYGVKD. The V segment lost 5 bases and the J segment 3 bases; nucleotides outside the gene matches: 3. The CDR3 is 14 amino acids. The CDR3 sequence is CAISPGTGGYEQYF. CDR3 bases: TGTGCCATCAGTCCCGGGACAGGGGGCTACGAGCAGTACTTC.

The chain employs TRBV19 and TRBJ2-2, with a possible D match to TRBD1 (6 bases). Trimming took 0 bases from V and 6 from J, leaving 14 bases between them. The CDR3 length is 16 residues. Germline CDR1 is LNHDA and CDR2 is SQIVND (reference sequence). For the CDR3, the DNA is TGTGCCAGTAGTATAGATCCCCCAGAGGGGGCCGGGGAGCTGTTTTTT. It encodes CASSIDPPEGAGELFF.

This chain links TRBV28 with TRBJ2-2; D unclear. The CDR3 has 13 residues. Trimming took off 3 bases at V and 2 bases at J, with 4 bases between the two ends. Germline V gives CDR1 MDHEN, CDR2 SYDVKM. CDR3 in DNA: TGTGCCAGCAGTTTTTTTAACACCGGGGAGCTGTTTTTT. Its protein is CASSFFNTGELFF.

This chain links TRBV7-6 with TRBJ2-7; possibly TRBD2 for D (6 bases). Trimming shortened V by 5 bases and J by 5 bases, and 13 bases separated the two germline ends. CDR1 and CDR2 (germline): SGHVS, FNYEAQ. The CDR3 totals 13 residues. The CDR3 reads CASSLSGLDEQYF. The CDR3 coding sequence is TGTGCCAGCAGCCTATCGGGACTCGACGAGCAGTACTTC.

This clone has just a few counts. The junction shows a germline mismatch at one end, possibly a read error. This sequence joins TRBV7-7 and TRBJ1-2; 7 bases line up with TRBD1. Germline loops: CDR1 SSHAT, CDR2 FNYEAQ (reference sequence). The CDR3 runs to 13 residues. CDR3: CASSDSLQGRSTF. CDR3 bases: TGTGCTAGCAGCGACAGCCTACAGGGGAGAAGCACCTTC.

The CDR3 spells CSVVQGLGAAGNTIYF. The CDR3 DNA reads as TGCAGCGTTGTGCAGGGACTAGGAGCGGCTGGAAACACCATATATTTT. This chain links TRBV29-1 with TRBJ1-3, with D perhaps TRBD1 (5 bases). Trimming removed 4 bases from V and 2 bases from J, with 18 bases in between. CDR1 and CDR2 from the germline V gene are SQVTM and ANQGSEA. The CDR3 is made up of 16 amino acids.

J is TRBJ2-1 and V is TRBV28; no reliable D call. CDR3 length equals 13 residues. With 2 bases removed from V and 11 bases from J, the gap between germline ends came to 13 bases. CDR1 and CDR2 (germline): MDHEN, SYDVKM. This CDR3 reads CASSLGTPQQQFF. CDR3 DNA sequence: TGTGCCAGCAGTTTAGGTACCCCCCAACAGCAGTTCTTC.

This chain joins TRBV7-6 and TRBJ2-3; D is undetermined. Per germline, CDR1 SGHVS and CDR2 FNYEAQ. The ends were cut back, 8 bases at V and 5 bases at J, with 8 bases in the middle. The CDR3 sequence is 11 residues long. For the CDR3, the DNA is TGTGCCAGCGAAAAGGGAGATACGCAGTATTTT. Protein: CASEKGDTQYF. Based on the CDR3 plus reference TRBV7-6 and TRBJ2-3, the full variable domain is GAGVSQSPRYKVTKRGQDVALRCDPISGHVSLYWYRQALGQGPEFLTYFNYEAQQDKSGLPNDRFSAERPEGSISTLTIQRTEQRDSAMYRCASEKGDTQYFGPGTRLTVL.